Reported below is one TCR beta chain. The antigen remains undetermined. The junction departs from germline at one end; a sequencing error may be responsible. This specimen belongs to a study of molecular identifiers for immune sequencing clone quantification. In the study overall: RNA from around 20,000 or 100,000 naive CD8 cells was split five ways in replicates, with four sequenced.

Using a CD8+CD4-CCR7+CD45RA+ phenotype, naive CD8 T cells were sorted. Study-wide results and caveats: Clonotypes surpassing 20 RNA copies contained over 98% of effector molecules, versus under 1% in naive cells. Molecules of identical TCR sharing a barcode could underestimate highly expanded clone sizes.

Each CDR3 protein gets one entry after TCRdb re-called the PCR reads with MiXCR. The sample comprises 97,000 or so distinct CDR3 sequences, about 35% of which are singletons, and 9% to 10% rests with the top ten. From germline, CDR1 is MGHDK and CDR2 SYGVNS. The CDR3 is 11 residues long. The sequencing input was naive CD8+ T cells from blood, with Jurkat cell RNA spiked in. Sample subset: FACS-sorted CD8+CD4-CCR7+CD45RA+ naive T cells. The gene calls are TRBV25-1 and TRBJ2-7; D remains ambiguous. This TCR was recovered from a human donor in good health. Some libraries in this study had Jurkat cell RNA spiked in. The CDR3 region is CASSAAYELYF. The CDR3 DNA reads as TGTGCCAGCAGTGCGGCCTACGAGCTGTACTTC.